The entry that follows covers one TCR beta chain sequence. Only a few counts were recorded for this clonotype. Its binding antigen is unknown. It has no much larger one-base neighbor in the sample; base qualities were not kept. The time point tag for this specimen amounts to: healthy volunteer bleed at 6 weeks. Total RNA was isolated from unfractionated whole blood collected in Tempus Blood RNA tubes. Roughly 5 healthy volunteers were used as TCR sequencing controls and were bled at day 0, 2 weeks and 6 weeks. Library creation used RACE. The listed sequencing device is NextSeq 500. Library preparation attached unique molecular identifiers to individual cDNA molecules for quantitative, reproducible TCR counting. The authors processed their data as follows. The median number of TCRs per sample was over 85,000, ranging from about 23,224 to 750,000. The Decombinator software suite was used to annotate the V, J and CDR3 of the TCR reads. For PS versus PT1 abundance plots, all samples were subsampled to the same number of TCRs (28,000). TCRs were defined as expanded if absent before sensitization and observed at least eight times at the 2-week time point. TCRdb cleaned the public reads at Q25 with fastp, built clones with MiXCR and kept in-frame beta chains. Rows with a matching CDR3 protein are joined into one entry that keeps the most common DNA and genes. These V and J calls derive from TCRdb rather than the authors' analysis. The table for this sample lists approximately 79,000 distinct CDR3 sequences; around 8.7% of them were counted only once. The top ten clones comprise around 1.6% of the sample.

CDR1 and CDR2 (MGHRA, YSYEKL) derive from the germline V gene. From cysteine to phenylalanine, the CDR3 is 14 amino acids long. Only CDR3 DNA remains: 42 bases, in frame from the first base. Trimming removed 8 bases from V and 1 base from J; the gene matches leave 4 bases unexplained. This sample is part of a study of human T cells and chemical hapten exposure (dated by TCRdb to the early 2020s). About the study as a whole: Libraries were pooled for sequencing, and per-sample TCR yields varied mainly because of small differences in library volumes within the pool. Peripheral blood TCR repertoire changes were tracked in vivo in alopecia patients during primary and secondary sensitization to the hapten diphenylcyclopropenone (DPC). Both TCR alpha and TCR beta chains were sequenced from each blood RNA sample.

What the work shows at the level of the full study, not this receptor alone: No change with DPC sensitization was found in the number of TCRs above 1 in 1000 frequency, and no evidence of global repertoire structure alterations was found. Repeated subsampling changed both the strength of the expansion versus patch-test correlation and the threshold at which that correlation became significant.

Material: whole blood. The receptor's source is a male donor in good health. Some clones in this sample may be carry-over from other donors' samples. This chain is built from TRBV4-1 and TRBJ2-4; 8 junctional bases match TRBD2. The CDR3 protein is CASRGGGAKNIQYF. The bases read TGCGCCAGCCGGGGGGGGGGCGCCAAAAACATTCAGTACTTC.